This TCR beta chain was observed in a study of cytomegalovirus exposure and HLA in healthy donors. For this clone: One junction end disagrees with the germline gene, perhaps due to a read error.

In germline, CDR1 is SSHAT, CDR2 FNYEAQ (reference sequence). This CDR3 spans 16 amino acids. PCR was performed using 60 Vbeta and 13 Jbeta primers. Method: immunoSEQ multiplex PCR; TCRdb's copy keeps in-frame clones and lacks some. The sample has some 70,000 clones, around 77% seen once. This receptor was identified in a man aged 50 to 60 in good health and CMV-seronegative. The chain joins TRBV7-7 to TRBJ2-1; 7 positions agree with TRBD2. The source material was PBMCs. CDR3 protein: CASSLYGGSSYNEQFF. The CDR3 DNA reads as TGTGCTAGCAGCTTGTATGGCGGGAGCTCCTACAATGAGCAGTTCTTC.